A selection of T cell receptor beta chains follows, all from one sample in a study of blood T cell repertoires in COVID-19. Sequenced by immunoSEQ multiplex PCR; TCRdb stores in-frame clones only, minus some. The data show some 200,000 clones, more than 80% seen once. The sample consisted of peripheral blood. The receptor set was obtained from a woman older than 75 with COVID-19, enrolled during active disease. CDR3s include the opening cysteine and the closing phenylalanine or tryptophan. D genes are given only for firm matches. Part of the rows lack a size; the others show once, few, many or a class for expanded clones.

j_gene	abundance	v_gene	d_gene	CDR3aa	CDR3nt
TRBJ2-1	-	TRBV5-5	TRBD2	CASTNGLVTYNEQFF	TGTGCCAGCACCAATGGACTAGTTACCTACAATGAGCAGTTCTTC
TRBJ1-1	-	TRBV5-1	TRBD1	CASTADRADTEAFF	TGCGCCAGCACTGCGGACAGGGCGGACACTGAAGCTTTCTTT
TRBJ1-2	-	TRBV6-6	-	CASSRPGGSGYGYTF	TGTGCCAGCAGTAGACCTGGGGGGAGCGGCTATGGCTACACCTTC
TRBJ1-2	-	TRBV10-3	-	CAISEGRGEGGYTF	TGTGCCATCAGTGAAGGCAGGGGAGAGGGTGGCTACACCTTC
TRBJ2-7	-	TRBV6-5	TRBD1	CASSTSTGGSYEQYF	TGTGCCAGCAGTACCTCGACAGGGGGCTCCTACGAGCAGTACTTC
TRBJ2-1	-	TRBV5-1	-	CASSSLSGMVGNEQFF	TGCGCCAGCAGCTCCCTGAGCGGTATGGTTGGCAATGAGCAGTTCTTC
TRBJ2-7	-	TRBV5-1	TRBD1	CASSTGTATYEQYF	TGCGCCAGCAGCACCGGGACAGCGACCTACGAGCAGTACTTC
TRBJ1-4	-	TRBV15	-	CATSSSTNEKLFF	TGTGCCACCAGCTCCTCAACTAATGAAAAACTGTTTTTT
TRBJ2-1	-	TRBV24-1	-	CATSVGGSIGSEQFF	TGTGCCACCAGCGTAGGGGGAAGTATAGGAAGTGAGCAGTTCTTC
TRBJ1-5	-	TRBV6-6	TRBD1	CATSDRGSQPQHF	TGTGCCACCTCGGACAGGGGATCTCAGCCCCAGCATTTT
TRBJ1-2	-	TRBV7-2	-	CASSSTGYDGYTF	TGTGCCAGCAGCTCGACAGGTTACGATGGCTACACCTTC
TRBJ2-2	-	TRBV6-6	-	CASSRGTGTTNTGELFF	TGTGCCAGCAGTCGGGGAACCGGGACAACGAACACCGGGGAGCTGTTTTTT
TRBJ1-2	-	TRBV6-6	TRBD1	CASINRGGRDGYTF	TGTGCCAGCATTAACAGGGGGGGGAGGGATGGCTACACCTTC
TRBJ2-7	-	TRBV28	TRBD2	CASRAGGGEQYF	TGTGCCAGCAGAGCGGGAGGGGGGGAGCAGTACTTC
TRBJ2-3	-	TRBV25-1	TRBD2	CASSNPSGGADTQYF	TGTGCCAGCAGTAACCCTAGCGGGGGGGCAGATACGCAGTATTTT
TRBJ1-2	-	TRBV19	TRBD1	CASVRDRGNYGYTF	TGTGCCAGTGTCCGAGACAGGGGGAACTATGGCTACACCTTC
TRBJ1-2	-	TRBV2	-	CASTNQGLSYGYTF	TGTGCCAGCACAAACCAGGGGTTGAGCTATGGCTACACCTTC
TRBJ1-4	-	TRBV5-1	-	CASSNTAADNEKLFF	TGCGCCAGCAGCAACACAGCGGCCGATAATGAAAAACTGTTTTTT
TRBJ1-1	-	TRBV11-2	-	CASRIRAETSNTEAFF	TGTGCCAGCAGAATCAGGGCAGAAACCTCGAACACTGAAGCTTTCTTT
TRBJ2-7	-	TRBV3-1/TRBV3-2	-	CASMGRYEQYF	TGTGCCAGCATGGGCAGATACGAGCAGTACTTC
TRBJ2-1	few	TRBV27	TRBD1	CASSPDRKIYNEQFF	TGTGCCAGCAGTCCGGACAGGAAAATATACAATGAGCAGTTCTTC
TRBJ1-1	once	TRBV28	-	CASRQEMNTEAFF	TGTGCCAGCCGACAGGAGATGAACACTGAAGCTTTCTTT
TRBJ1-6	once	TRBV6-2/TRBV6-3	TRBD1	CASSYSSTGGSYNSPLHF	TGTGCCAGCAGTTACTCCTCGACAGGGGGCTCCTATAATTCACCCCTCCACTTT
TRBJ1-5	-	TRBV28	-	CASNAFGGNQPQHF	TGTGCCAGCAACGCATTCGGAGGCAATCAGCCCCAGCATTTT
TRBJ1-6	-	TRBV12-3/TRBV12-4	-	CASSLTMVAPLHF	TGTGCCAGCAGTTTGACGATGGTAGCGCCCCTCCACTTT
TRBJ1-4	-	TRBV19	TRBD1	CASTDRGGTNEKLFF	TGTGCCAGTACGGACAGGGGTGGCACTAATGAAAAACTGTTTTTT
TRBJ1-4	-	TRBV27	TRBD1	CASSSGTDEKLFF	TGTGCCAGCAGTTCCGGGACAGATGAAAAACTGTTTTTT
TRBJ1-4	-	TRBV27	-	CASSFVQGRGKLFF	TGTGCCAGCAGTTTTGTGCAGGGAAGGGGGAAACTGTTTTTT
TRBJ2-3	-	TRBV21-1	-	CASSKWLATDTQYF	TGTGCCAGCAGCAAATGGCTAGCTACAGATACGCAGTATTTT
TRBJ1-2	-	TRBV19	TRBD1	CASSHQDRGYGYTF	TGTGCCAGTAGCCACCAGGACAGGGGCTATGGCTACACCTTC
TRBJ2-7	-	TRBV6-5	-	CASIVGSSYEQYF	TGTGCCAGCATTGTCGGGAGTAGCTACGAGCAGTACTTC
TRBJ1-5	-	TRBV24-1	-	CATSDDLLTQHF	TGTGCCACCAGTGATGATCTATTGACCCAGCATTTT
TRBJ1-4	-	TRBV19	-	CASGWVREKLFF	TGTGCCTCAGGGTGGGTGCGAGAAAAACTGTTTTTT
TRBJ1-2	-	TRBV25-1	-	CASSDAAGVEGYTF	TGTGCCAGCAGTGACGCGGCGGGGGTGGAGGGCTACACCTTC
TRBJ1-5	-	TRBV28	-	CASREWGRHSNQPQHF	TGTGCCAGCAGGGAGTGGGGGCGGCATAGCAATCAGCCCCAGCATTTT
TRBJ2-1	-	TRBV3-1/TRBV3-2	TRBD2	CASSQDHERGYNEQFF	TGTGCCAGCAGCCAAGATCACGAGCGGGGGTACAATGAGCAGTTCTTC
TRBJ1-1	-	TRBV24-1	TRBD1	CATRFDRADTEAFF	TGTGCCACCAGGTTTGACAGGGCGGACACTGAAGCTTTCTTT
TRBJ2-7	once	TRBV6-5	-	CASSSAGKVQDEQYF	TGTGCCAGCAGTTCGGCAGGGAAGGTCCAGGACGAGCAGTACTTC
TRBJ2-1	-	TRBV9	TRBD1	CASSASTGTASRNEQFF	TGTGCCAGCAGCGCCTCTACCGGGACAGCCTCACGCAATGAGCAGTTCTTC
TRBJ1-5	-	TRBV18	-	CASSHDRSQPQHF	TGTGCCAGCTCACACGACAGGTCTCAGCCCCAGCATTTT
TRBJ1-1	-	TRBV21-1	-	CASTNGTVNTEAFF	TGTGCCAGCACCAATGGGACAGTGAACACTGAAGCTTTCTTT
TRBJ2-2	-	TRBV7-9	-	CASSLQGTSGELFF	TGTGCCAGCAGCCTACAAGGGACATCCGGGGAGCTGTTTTTT
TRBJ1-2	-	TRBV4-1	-	CASSQDPGDFYTF	TGCGCCAGCAGCCAAGATCCCGGGGACTTCTACACCTTC
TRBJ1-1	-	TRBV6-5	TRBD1	CASSLRTGANTEAFF	TGTGCCAGCAGCCTTAGGACAGGGGCAAACACTGAAGCTTTCTTT
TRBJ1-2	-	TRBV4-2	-	CASSQDRQGNYGYTF	TGTGCCAGCAGCCAGGATAGGCAGGGGAACTATGGCTACACCTTC
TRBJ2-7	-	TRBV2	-	CASSSGASYEQYF	TGTGCCAGCAGTTCTGGGGCCTCCTACGAGCAGTACTTC
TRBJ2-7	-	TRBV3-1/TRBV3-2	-	CASSQGLLLQGYEQYF	TGTGCCAGCAGCCAAGGTCTCTTACTGCAGGGTTACGAGCAGTACTTC
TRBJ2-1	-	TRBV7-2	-	CASSLAGVNEQFF	TGTGCCAGCAGCTTAGCGGGAGTGAATGAGCAGTTCTTC
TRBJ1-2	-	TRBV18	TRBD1	CASSPIQGGNYGYTF	TGTGCCAGCTCACCCATACAGGGGGGAAACTATGGCTACACCTTC
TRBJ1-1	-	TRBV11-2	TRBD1	CASSLGQGNTEAFF	TGTGCCAGCAGCTTGGGACAGGGGAACACTGAAGCTTTCTTT
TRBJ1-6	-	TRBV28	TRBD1	CASSLANRGSVMVSPLHF	TGTGCCAGCAGTTTGGCCAACAGGGGGTCAGTAATGGTGTCACCCCTCCACTTT
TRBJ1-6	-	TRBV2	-	CASSAESQDSPLHF	TGTGCCAGCAGTGCGGAGAGCCAAGATTCACCCCTCCACTTT